The rows below give T cell receptor beta chains drawn from one sample of a study of shared clonotypes between healthy human individuals. Generated by immunoSEQ multiplex PCR, the TCRdb table keeps only in-frame clones and is missing some. The table shows about 2.4 million clones, with approximately 92% occurring only once. Material for sequencing was naive CD4+ T cells sorted from blood. These receptors were obtained from a man between 18 and 29 years old in good health. Both conserved end residues are part of each CDR3. A D gene is named only where the DNA matches it firmly. Size tells how often a clone was seen (once, few, many) or the class of an expanded clone, and some rows leave it out.

clone_size,j_call,v_call,d_call,cdr3_aa,cdr3_nt
.,TRBJ2-1,TRBV29-1,TRBD2,CSVRGLAGGEQFF,TGCAGCGTTCGGGGACTAGCGGGGGGTGAGCAGTTCTTC
.,TRBJ1-5,TRBV19,.,CASTPEQGNQPQHF,TGTGCCAGTACCCCGGAACAGGGTAATCAGCCCCAGCATTTT
.,TRBJ1-2,TRBV5-6,.,CASSLGGTQRGYTF,TGTGCCAGCAGCTTGGGCGGGACCCAACGTGGCTACACCTTC
.,TRBJ2-2,TRBV25-1,.,CASSETGIGELFF,TGTGCCAGCAGTGAAACAGGGATCGGGGAGCTGTTTTTT
.,TRBJ1-2,TRBV5-4,.,CASSSGRTPEGYTF,TGTGCCAGCAGCTCCGGGCGGACGCCGGAGGGCTACACCTTC
.,TRBJ1-2,TRBV9,TRBD1,CASSVRGQGANYGYTF,TGTGCCAGCAGCGTGAGGGGACAGGGGGCGAACTATGGCTACACCTTC
.,TRBJ1-3,TRBV5-1,.,CASSLSGYGNTIYF,TGCGCCAGCAGCCTGTCTGGGTACGGAAACACCATATATTTT
.,TRBJ1-1,TRBV29-1,.,CSVGEGEDSEAFF,TGCAGCGTTGGTGAGGGGGAGGACTCCGAAGCTTTCTTT
once,TRBJ2-5,TRBV27,.,CASSSHRAYLPQETQYF,TGTGCCAGCAGTTCACACCGGGCCTATTTGCCCCAAGAGACCCAGTACTTC
.,TRBJ2-1,TRBV29-1,TRBD2,CSVYWASGRAEFF,TGCAGCGTCTACTGGGCTAGCGGGAGGGCCGAATTCTTC
once,TRBJ2-2,TRBV30,.,CAWDSQWTGELFF,TGTGCCTGGGACAGTCAGTGGACCGGGGAGCTGTTTTTT
.,TRBJ1-5,TRBV5-6,TRBD1,CASSQGQVSNQPQHF,TGTGCCAGCAGTCAGGGACAGGTTAGCAATCAGCCCCAGCATTTT
.,TRBJ1-5,TRBV27,.,CASRGANQPQHF,TGTGCCAGCAGAGGGGCCAATCAGCCCCAGCATTTT
.,TRBJ2-7,TRBV15,TRBD2,CATSRDLLAGEKQYF,TGTGCCACCAGCAGAGATCTCCTAGCGGGAGAAAAGCAGTACTTC
.,TRBJ2-1,TRBV11-2,TRBD2,CASSLVLAGGRDNEQFF,TGTGCCAGCAGCTTAGTACTAGCGGGCGGGAGGGACAATGAGCAGTTCTTC
.,TRBJ1-3,TRBV5-1,.,CASSSQGSSSGNTIYF,TGCGCCAGCAGCTCCCAAGGGTCGAGCTCTGGAAACACCATATATTTT
.,TRBJ1-5,TRBV2,.,CASSEGQNQPQHF,TGTGCCAGCAGTGAGGGGCAAAATCAGCCCCAGCATTTT
.,TRBJ2-5,TRBV27,TRBD2,CATSGGQETQYF,TGTGCGACTAGCGGGGGCCAAGAGACCCAGTACTTC
.,TRBJ1-6,TRBV18,.,CASSAAGYNSPLHF,TGTGCCAGCTCGGCCGCGGGGTATAATTCACCCCTCCACTTT
.,TRBJ2-3,TRBV7-3,.,CASSSGLSADTQYF,TGTGCCAGCAGCTCAGGACTGAGCGCAGATACGCAGTATTTT
.,TRBJ2-6,TRBV7-2,.,CASSVGTPGANVLTF,TGTGCCAGCAGCGTGGGGACTCCCGGGGCCAACGTCCTGACTTTC
.,TRBJ2-2,TRBV11-2,.,CASSFYSGELFF,TGTGCCAGCAGCTTCTATTCCGGGGAGCTGTTTTTT